The 29 T cell receptor beta chains listed next were all sequenced from one sample in a study of blood T cell repertoires in COVID-19 (dated by TCRdb to the early 2020s). Libraries were built with the immunoSEQ multiplex PCR assay. TCRdb carries this immuneACCESS record with in-frame sequences only. Its versions omit some clonotypes, under half of them owing to an unresolved V gene in the studies checked, with the rest unexplained. This sample is represented by around 100,000 clones; over 75% of them were singletons. The ten largest clones represent over 10% of the sample. Sequencing was performed on peripheral blood. Receptor source: a human donor in a cohort sampled during active COVID-19.

The J gene is TRBJ1-4, the V gene TRBV7-9; 11 nucleotides align to TRBD1. The V gene end was trimmed by 1 base and the J gene end by 7 bases; junction bases not matched to a gene: 2. The CDR3 contains 15 residues. Germline CDR1 reads SEHNR; CDR2 reads FQNEAQ (reference sequence). In nucleotides, the CDR3 is TGTGCCAGCAGCTTAGTGGGGACAGGGGGTGAAAAACTGTTTTTT. It yields the protein CASSLVGTGGEKLFF.

The chain links TRBV6-5 to TRBJ2-7; 8 positions match TRBD1. Germline trimming cut 6 bases from V and 4 bases from J; bases unmatched to any gene: 8. This CDR3 is 14 amino acids long. Germline V lookup: CDR1 MNHEY, CDR2 SVGAGI. The CDR3 is CASRGHRGAYEQYF. Here the CDR3 DNA reads TGTGCCAGCAGAGGGCACAGGGGGGCGTACGAGCAGTACTTC.

V and J are TRBV4-1 and TRBJ1-2; TRBD1 matches 8 bases. Trimming took 4 bases from V and 2 from J; bases not matched to a gene: 3. The germline gives CDR1 MGHRA, CDR2 YSYEKL. There are 14 residues in the CDR3. The CDR3 loop reads CASSPGDRNYGYTF. CDR3 coding DNA: TGCGCCAGCAGCCCGGGGGACAGGAACTATGGCTACACCTTC.

This chain links TRBV19 with TRBJ2-1; 8 bases line up with TRBD2. V shed 4 bases, J shed 4 bases, and the junction held 6 bases outside the gene matches. The CDR3 is made up of 15 amino acids. Germline-derived CDR1 and CDR2 are LNHDA and SQIVND (reference sequence). CDR3 region: CASSTGGGKYNEQFF. CDR3 sequence (DNA): TGTGCCAGTAGTACCGGGGGGGGCAAGTACAATGAGCAGTTCTTC. The full variable domain, its missing parts supplied by reference TRBV19 and TRBJ2-1, is DGGITQSPKYLFRKEGQNVTLSCEQNLNHDAMYWYRQDPGQGLRLIYYSQIVNDFQKGDIAEGYSVSREKKESFPLTVTSAQKNPTAFYLCASSTGGGKYNEQFFGPGTRLTVL.

The DNA for the CDR3 is TGTGCCAGTATCGGAGGGCCAGCGAGGACCGGGGAGCTGTTTTTT. As protein: CASIGGPARTGELFF. The rearrangement uses TRBV19 and TRBJ2-2; D is perhaps TRBD2 (6 bases). Germline CDR1 and CDR2: LNHDA and SQIVND (reference sequence). The V and J ends lost 7 bases and 5 bases respectively, with 17 bases between them. The CDR3 sequence is 15 residues long. Using reference TRBV19 and TRBJ2-2 for the parts outside the CDR3, the full variable domain is DGGITQSPKYLFRKEGQNVTLSCEQNLNHDAMYWYRQDPGQGLRLIYYSQIVNDFQKGDIAEGYSVSREKKESFPLTVTSAQKNPTAFYLCASIGGPARTGELFFGEGSRLTVL.

This clone was counted once. The CDR3 DNA reads TGTGCCAGCAGACCGGGACAGGGGAGTAACGAGCAGTACTTC. Translated, it gives CASRPGQGSNEQYF. The chain joins TRBV6-6 to TRBJ2-7, with TRBD1 identical over 10 bases. CDR3 length: 14 amino acids. Germline values: CDR1 MNHNY, CDR2 SVGAGI (reference sequence). V gave up 6 bases and J gave up 5 bases; unmatched junction bases: 7.

This chain links TRBV6-1 with TRBJ2-3; maybe TRBD1 (5 bases). In germline, CDR1 is MNHNS, CDR2 SASEGT. V was clipped by 1 base and J by 5 bases, with 10 bases between them. The CDR3 totals 14 residues. The CDR3 region has the DNA TGTGCCAGCAGTGAAGGACAGCACCGAGATACGCAGTATTTT. This translates into CASSEGQHRDTQYF.

The chain combines TRBV10-3 with TRBJ2-2; no definite D call. V was cut by 0 bases and J by 7 bases, with 9 bases left in between. Germline V gene lookup returns CDR1 ENHRY and CDR2 SYGVKD. The CDR3 loop spans 14 amino acids. The CDR3 DNA reads as TGTGCCATCAGTGAGTCGGCAGATATCGGGGAGCTGTTTTTT. This translates into CAISESADIGELFF.

In this sample, this clone turned up once. The chain uses TRBV5-1 and TRBJ2-1, with 9 bases aligning to TRBD1. CDR3 length equals 15 residues. V shed 0 bases and J 8 bases; nucleotides not matched to a gene: 6. Germline-derived CDR1 and CDR2 are SGHRS and YFSETQ. This CDR3 is CASSLGQGGVDEQFF. In nucleotides, the CDR3 is TGCGCCAGCAGCTTGGGACAGGGGGGTGTCGATGAGCAGTTCTTC.

The chain carries TRBV7-2 and TRBJ2-1; 10 bases match TRBD2. This CDR3 is 17 amino acids long. CDR1 is SGHTA, CDR2 FQGNSA, per germline. Trimming removed 0 bases from V and 6 bases from J; junction bases left unmatched: 8. The CDR3 reads CASSLAISSGRANEQFF. The CDR3 coding sequence is TGTGCCAGCAGCTTAGCTATCTCCAGCGGGAGGGCCAATGAGCAGTTCTTC. Full variable domain (outside the CDR3, taken from reference TRBV7-2 and TRBJ2-1): GAGVSQSPSNKVTEKGKDVELRCDPISGHTALYWYRQSLGQGLEFLIYFQGNSAPDKSGLPSDRFSAERTGGSVSTLTIQRTQQEDSAVYLCASSLAISSGRANEQFFGPGTRLTVL.

The J gene is TRBJ2-5, the V gene TRBV11-2; D remains ambiguous. V was shortened by 1 base and J by 4 bases, with 10 bases between the two germline ends. The CDR3 contains 14 residues. CDR1 is SGHAT, CDR2 FQNNGV, per germline. The CDR3 nucleotides read TGTGCCAGCAGCTTAGTGAAGGCAGGAGAGACCCAGTACTTC. Protein product: CASSLVKAGETQYF.

The gene calls are TRBV5-6 and TRBJ1-4; TRBD1 matches 7 bases. The CDR3 runs to 18 residues. V lost 3 bases and J lost 5; bases outside the gene matches: 16. Germline values: CDR1 SGHDT, CDR2 YYEEEE. CDR3 loop: CASSSRGNWGLENEKLFF. CDR3 nucleotides: TGTGCCAGCAGCTCCAGGGGGAACTGGGGATTAGAAAATGAAAAACTGTTTTTT.

The chain employs TRBV3-1 (or the pseudogene TRBV3-2) and TRBJ1-2; TRBD1 matches 10 bases. With 2 bases clipped from V and 5 bases from J, the junction kept 5 bases outside the gene matches. This CDR3 spans 15 amino acids. Per germline, CDR1 LGHDT and CDR2 YNNKEL (reference sequence). Here the CDR3 DNA reads TGTGCCAGCAGCCAACGTTGGGACAGGGGTTATGGCTACACCTTC. Residues: CASSQRWDRGYGYTF.

The table lists this clone with a count of one. The chain has TRBV5-1 and TRBJ1-2; 8 bases fit TRBD1. The germline V gene has CDR1 SGHRS and CDR2 YFSETQ. Trimming at V came to 4 bases and at J to 8 bases, leaving 7 bases not matched to a gene. This CDR3 is built from 13 residues. CDR3 DNA: TGCGCCAGCAGCGCGGACAGGGTTGGGGGCTACACCTTC. The encoded protein is CASSADRVGGYTF. Based on the CDR3 plus reference TRBV5-1 and TRBJ1-2, the full variable domain is KAGVTQTPRYLIKTRGQQVTLSCSPISGHRSVSWYQQTPGQGLQFLFEYFSETQRNKGNFPGRFSGRQFSNSRSEMNVSTLELGDSALYLCASSADRVGGYTFGSGTRLTVV.

This sequence joins TRBV4-3 and TRBJ1-1; D remains ambiguous. This CDR3 has 14 residues. CDR1 and CDR2 from the germline V gene are LGHNA and YSLEER. V lost 4 bases and J lost 1, with 10 bases in between. CDR3 in DNA: TGCGCCAGCAGCCGTCGCACAGAGAACACTGAAGCTTTCTTT. Translated, it gives CASSRRTENTEAFF.

This chain uses TRBV6-5 with TRBJ2-2; TRBD2 is a possible D gene (6 bases). Germline lookup yields CDR1 MNHEY and CDR2 SVGAGI. This CDR3 has 15 amino acids. Deletions cut 0 bases from V and 3 bases from J, with 8 bases between. The CDR3 region is CASSYSGGYTGELFF. The CDR3 region has the DNA TGTGCCAGCAGTTACTCCGGGGGATACACCGGGGAGCTGTTTTTT.

The chain carries TRBV15 and TRBJ1-4; D gene ambiguous. CDR3 length: 14 residues. Germline V gives CDR1 LNHNV, CDR2 YYDKDF (reference sequence). Trimming stripped 0 bases from V and 1 base from J, with 3 bases between. The CDR3 nucleotides read TGTGCCACCAGCAGAGATCGAACTAATGAAAAACTGTTTTTT. Amino acids: CATSRDRTNEKLFF. The variable domain in full, completed from reference TRBV15 and TRBJ1-4, reads DAMVIQNPRYQVTQFGKPVTLSCSQTLNHNVMYWYQQKSSQAPKLLFHYYDKDFNNEADTPDNFQSRRPNTSFCFLDIRSPGLGDTAMYLCATSRDRTNEKLFFGSGTQLSVL.

The chain employs TRBV10-3 and TRBJ2-2, with TRBD2 matching 14 bases. The CDR3 totals 14 residues. V lost 6 bases and J lost 6; bases outside the gene matches: 0. Germline V gives CDR1 ENHRY, CDR2 SYGVKD. The CDR3 reads CAIRGLAGAGELFF. CDR3 bases: TGTGCCATCAGGGGACTAGCGGGAGCCGGGGAGCTGTTTTTT.

The V call is TRBV2, the J call TRBJ2-3, with 8 bases fitting TRBD2. Germline CDR1 SNHLY, CDR2 FYNNEI. The CDR3 contains 15 residues. V gave up 4 bases and J gave up 4 bases; unmatched junction bases: 7. The CDR3 region is CASSVTGLAPDTQYF. The CDR3 region has the DNA TGTGCCAGCAGTGTTACCGGACTAGCCCCAGATACGCAGTATTTT. Looking up the rest from reference TRBV2 and TRBJ2-3 gives the full variable domain: EPEVTQTPSHQVTQMGQEVILRCVPISNHLYFYWYRQILGQKVEFLVSFYNNEISEKSEIFDDQFSVERPDGSNFTLKIRSTKLEDSAMYFCASSVTGLAPDTQYFGPGTRLTVL.

J is TRBJ2-3 and V is TRBV6-5; tentative D call: TRBD1 (6 bases). The length of the CDR3 is 15 residues. Trimming took 1 base from V and 2 from J, leaving 10 bases between them. Germline assignment: CDR1 MNHEY and CDR2 SVGAGI. CDR3 DNA: TGTGCCAGCAGTTACTTGGGGGCCGACACAGATACGCAGTATTTT. Amino acid sequence: CASSYLGADTDTQYF.

V gene TRBV24-1 combines with J gene TRBJ2-7; a weak D match, TRBD2 (6 bases). Germline V lookup: CDR1 KGHDR, CDR2 SFDVKD. The CDR3 is made up of 14 amino acids. Trimming removed 1 base at V and 2 bases at J, with 8 bases between. CDR3 nucleotide sequence: TGTGCCACCAGTGATTTTGGCGGGACCTACGAGCAGTACTTC. Translating it yields CATSDFGGTYEQYF.

This clone was seen a few times. This chain joins TRBV11-2 and TRBJ2-7; 7 bases are shared with TRBD1. In germline, CDR1 is SGHAT, CDR2 FQNNGV. The length of the CDR3 is 18 residues. The junction had 15 bases not matched to a gene; V was cut back by 2 bases and J by 2 bases. The CDR3 sequence: CASSLTPTDRVVAYEQYF. CDR3 nucleotide sequence: TGTGCCAGCAGCTTAACCCCGACCGACAGGGTGGTAGCCTACGAGCAGTACTTC. The whole variable domain, remainder taken from reference TRBV11-2 and TRBJ2-7, is EAGVAQSPRYKIIEKRQSVAFWCNPISGHATLYWYQQILGQGPKLLIQFQNNGVVDDSQLPKDRFSAERLKGVDSTLKIQPAKLEDSAVYLCASSLTPTDRVVAYEQYFGPGTRLTVT.

This clone was seen more than once but under ten times. V usage is TRBV18 and J usage is TRBJ1-6; 8 bases map to TRBD1. From germline, CDR1 is KGHSH and CDR2 LQKENI. This CDR3 is built from 15 residues. V lost 3 bases, J lost 7 bases, and 5 bases stayed unmatched. The CDR3 coding sequence is TGTGCCAGCTCACCCCAGGGGGCAAAGAATTCACCCCTCCACTTT. Residues: CASSPQGAKNSPLHF.

The J gene is TRBJ2-7, the V gene TRBV11-2; D is unresolved. Germline CDR1 is SGHAT and CDR2 is FQNNGV. This CDR3 is built from 13 residues. The V and J ends lost 3 bases and 4 bases respectively, with 10 bases between them. CDR3 residues: CASSFRPRYEQYF. CDR3 coding DNA: TGTGCCAGCAGCTTTCGTCCCCGGTACGAGCAGTACTTC.

V gene TRBV11-2 combines with J gene TRBJ2-3, with D possibly matching TRBD2 (6 bases). In germline, CDR1 is SGHAT, CDR2 FQNNGV. The CDR3 loop spans 16 amino acids. The V end was cut by 4 bases, the J end by 5 bases, with 19 bases between. This CDR3 reads CASSWNIGDFEDTQYF. In DNA form, the CDR3 reads TGTGCCAGCAGCTGGAATATCGGGGACTTCGAAGATACGCAGTATTTT.

This clone was picked up one time. The V and J genes are TRBV6-2 or TRBV6-3 and TRBJ2-7; no firm D call. V was cut by 5 bases and J by 2 bases, with 7 bases left in between. The CDR3 is made up of 12 amino acids. Germline V gene sequence: CDR1 MNHEY, CDR2 SVGEGT. CDR3 sequence reads: CASSQVTYEQYF. CDR3 DNA sequence: TGTGCCAGCAGTCAGGTAACCTACGAGCAGTACTTC.

This clone was detected only once. The V gene is TRBV10-1, the J gene TRBJ2-6, with TRBD1 matching 7 bases. V lost 4 bases and J lost 0; bases outside the gene matches: 6. The germline V gene has CDR1 WNHNN and CDR2 SYGVQD (reference sequence). The CDR3 loop spans 17 amino acids. CDR3 in amino acids: CASSAGTVRSGANVLTF. As DNA, the CDR3 is TGCGCCAGCAGTGCCGGGACAGTCCGCTCTGGGGCCAACGTCCTGACTTTC.

This clone was seen a single time. The chain combines TRBV5-1 with TRBJ1-2, with 8 bases fitting TRBD1. Germline-derived CDR1 and CDR2 are SGHRS and YFSETQ. With V trimmed by 7 bases and J by 13 bases, 9 bases remained unmatched. The CDR3 is 11 residues long. CDR3 bases: TGCGCCAGCGGCACGACAGGGGAGAGCACCTTC. Protein sequence: CASGTTGESTF.

This clone was found a few times. The chain uses TRBV11-2 and TRBJ2-3; TRBD1 agrees at 9 bases. CDR3 length equals 15 residues. CDR1 is SGHAT and CDR2 is FQNNGV in the germline V gene. V was pared by 1 base and J by 1 base, with 0 bases of the junction left unmatched. CDR3 sequence: CASSLGTGGTDTQYF. The CDR3 region has the DNA TGTGCCAGCAGCTTAGGGACAGGGGGCACAGATACGCAGTATTTT.